These 9 T cell receptor beta chains came from one sample sequenced in a study of response to subunit inactivated influenza vaccine. Each CDR3 protein gets one entry after TCRdb re-called the RT-PCR reads with MiXCR. Of around 710,000 distinct CDR3 sequences in the sample, approximately 15% were seen once. The sequenced sample was PBMCs from blood, obtained less than 15 days before vaccination. These receptors were collected from a man aged 50 to 60 who received an inactivated influenza vaccine.

The CDR3 DNA reads as TGTGCCAGCAGCCCATCCCCGGAGGGGGCGCGGAGAAGCGGGGAGCTGTTTTTT. It translates to CASSPSPEGARRSGELFF. The genes are TRBV7-6 and TRBJ2-2; a weak D match, TRBD1 (7 bases). The germline V gene has CDR1 SGHVS and CDR2 FNYEAQ. V was shortened by 5 bases and J by 7 bases, with 26 bases between the two germline ends. The CDR3 loop spans 18 amino acids.

This clonotype has ten or more counts. The rearrangement joins TRBV29-1 to TRBJ2-1; 7 bases fit TRBD1. Trimming at V came to 7 bases and at J to 7 bases, leaving 13 bases not matched to a gene. Germline loops: CDR1 SQVTM, CDR2 ANQGSEA. The CDR3 is made up of 14 amino acids. As DNA, the CDR3 is TGCAGCGCTCGAAATGGACAGGCGCAGAATGAGCAGTTCTTC. Protein product: CSARNGQAQNEQFF.

This clonotype was seen only a few times. The chain couples TRBV4-3 to TRBJ2-1; D may match TRBD1 or TRBD2 (5 bases each). This CDR3 has 16 residues. CDR1 and CDR2 (germline): LGHNA, YSLEER. Trimming stripped 0 bases from V and 7 bases from J, with 16 bases between. CDR3 protein: CASSQDLMGEWNEQFF. CDR3 coding DNA: TGCGCCAGCAGCCAAGATCTTATGGGGGAGTGGAATGAGCAGTTCTTC.

The rearrangement uses TRBV3-1 and TRBJ2-1, with 8 bases lining up with TRBD2. Germline CDR1 and CDR2: LGHDT and YNNKEL (reference sequence). The junction had 10 bases not matched to a gene; V was cut back by 1 base and J by 2 bases. This CDR3 comprises 18 residues. The CDR3 loop is CASSQGKLGLGTYNEQFF. CDR3 nucleotide sequence: TGTGCCAGCAGCCAAGGCAAGTTGGGACTAGGAACCTACAATGAGCAGTTCTTC.

This chain uses TRBV5-1 with TRBJ2-1; no firm D call. The CDR3 loop spans 14 amino acids. The germline V gene encodes CDR1 SGHRS and CDR2 YFSETQ. Between the trimmed V and J ends, which lost 0 bases and 10 bases, there was a span of 14 bases. CDR3 residues: CASSLGGTFEEQFF. The CDR3 DNA sequence: TGCGCCAGCAGCTTGGGTGGCACGTTCGAAGAGCAGTTCTTC.

In its sample, this clonotype was seen a few times. The genes are TRBV9 and TRBJ2-1; possibly TRBD1 or TRBD2 for D (5 bases each). Germline assignment: CDR1 SGDLS and CDR2 YYNGEE. The CDR3 contains 18 residues. The germline V and J ends were trimmed by 0 bases and 4 bases, with 20 bases remaining between them. The CDR3: CASSVAPRDGRVYNEQFF. The CDR3 DNA reads as TGTGCCAGCAGCGTAGCCCCCCGGGACGGCAGGGTTTACAATGAGCAGTTCTTC. The full variable domain, rest sourced from reference TRBV9 and TRBJ2-1, is DSGVTQTPKHLITATGQRVTLRCSPRSGDLSVYWYQQSLDQGLQFLIQYYNGEERAKGNILERFSAQQFPDLHSELNLSSLELGDSALYFCASSVAPRDGRVYNEQFFGPGTRLTVL.

The rearrangement uses TRBV20-1 and TRBJ2-7; D remains ambiguous. Germline V gene sequence: CDR1 DFQATT, CDR2 SNEGSKA (reference sequence). V lost 7 bases and J 5 bases, leaving 9 bases between the germline ends. The CDR3 has 10 residues. The CDR3 loop reads CSGKTHEQYF. CDR3 nucleotide sequence: TGCAGTGGAAAGACCCACGAGCAGTACTTC.

The chain couples TRBV28 to TRBJ2-7, with D unresolved. The CDR3 loop spans 13 amino acids. V was cut by 7 bases and J by 1 base, with 11 bases left in between. Germline V gives CDR1 MDHEN, CDR2 SYDVKM. CDR3 protein: CASTQQQSYEQYF. The CDR3 DNA reads TGTGCCAGCACACAGCAGCAGTCCTACGAGCAGTACTTC.

The rearrangement joins TRBV20-1 to TRBJ2-5; D is possibly TRBD2 (6 bases). This CDR3 is built from 14 residues. V was shortened by 0 bases and J by 4 bases, with 12 bases between the two germline ends. Germline CDR1 reads DFQATT; CDR2 reads SNEGSKA (reference sequence). This chain's CDR3 is CSARDRRRGETQYF. The CDR3 DNA reads TGCAGTGCTAGAGATAGGCGGAGGGGAGAGACCCAGTACTTC.